A single sample gave rise to the 20 T cell receptor beta chains below, sequenced in a study of a mutant IDH1 vaccine in newly diagnosed glioma. TCRdb keeps only in-frame clones here, not all; method: immunoSEQ multiplex PCR. The sample has approximately 92,000 clones, about 80% seen once. Time point defined: baseline, week 1 (first vaccination visit). The sample's treatment: pre-vaccination baseline after standard-of-care therapy. The sequencing here drew on PBMCs, taken from a glioma patient treated with radiotherapy, temozolomide or both. These receptors were taken from a woman aged 45-65 years with glioma.

V is TRBV19 and J is TRBJ1-1, with D perhaps matching TRBD1 (5 bases). Germline V gene sequence: CDR1 LNHDA, CDR2 SQIVND (reference sequence). The CDR3 contains 17 residues. V was clipped by 1 base and J by 4 bases, with 19 bases between them. The CDR3 DNA follows: TGTGCCAGTAGTATAGCGGGGACCCCGGGTTCAAGCACTGAAGCTTTCTTT. It yields the protein CASSIAGTPGSSTEAFF.

This chain uses TRBV18 with TRBJ2-7; D call uncertain. Trimming pared 6 bases from V and 2 bases from J, leaving 8 bases between. CDR1 is KGHSH and CDR2 is LQKENI in the germline V gene. This CDR3 has 12 amino acids. The CDR3 loop reads CASSRKPYEQYF. The CDR3 DNA sequence: TGTGCCAGCTCGCGGAAGCCCTACGAGCAGTACTTC.

V gene TRBV19 combines with J gene TRBJ1-6, with no clear D. Germline V gives CDR1 LNHDA, CDR2 SQIVND (reference sequence). The CDR3 spans 17 residues. Trimming removed 4 bases at V and 1 base at J, with 14 bases between. Here the CDR3 reads CASSTQNLLSYNSPLHF. The CDR3 bases are TGTGCCAGTAGTACCCAGAACCTTTTGTCCTATAATTCACCCCTCCACTTT.

J is TRBJ2-7 and V is TRBV4-2; D might be TRBD2 (5 bases). V lost 5 bases and J lost 6, with 14 bases in between. The CDR3 sequence is 13 residues long. Germline lookup yields CDR1 LGHNA and CDR2 YNFKEQ. CDR3 in amino acids: CASSSEGVSEQYF. CDR3 nucleotide sequence: TGTGCCAGCAGCTCCGAGGGTGTATCCGAGCAGTACTTC.

The chain recombines TRBV5-6 with TRBJ2-5; 7 nucleotides line up with TRBD1. Germline lookup yields CDR1 SGHDT and CDR2 YYEEEE. This CDR3 contains 14 residues. Unmatched junction bases numbered 4, after V lost 3 bases and J lost 2 bases. The CDR3 reads CASSSPGQQETQYF. The CDR3, as DNA: TGTGCCAGCAGCTCCCCGGGACAGCAAGAGACCCAGTACTTC.

This chain connects TRBV27 to TRBJ1-3, with a tentative D call TRBD1 (5 bases). CDR3 size: 16 residues. The germline V gene encodes CDR1 MNHEY and CDR2 SMNVEV (reference sequence). V lost 5 bases to trimming and J lost 0 bases, with 14 bases between them. CDR3: CASSPDMSSSGNTIYF. The DNA for the CDR3 is TGTGCCAGCAGTCCGGACATGTCCTCCTCTGGAAACACCATATATTTT.

This rearrangement joins TRBV7-8 to TRBJ2-1; 10 nucleotides align to TRBD2. V was clipped by 1 base and J by 7 bases; unmatched bases: 4. Germline CDR1 reads SGHVS; CDR2 reads FQNEAQ. The CDR3 extends over 15 amino acids. The CDR3 coding sequence is TGTGCCAGCAGCTTAGAGGGTAGCGGGGGGAATGAGCAGTTCTTC. This translates into CASSLEGSGGNEQFF.

The chain uses TRBV5-1 and TRBJ2-5; D might be TRBD1 or TRBD2, each matching 5 bases. The germline CDR1 and CDR2 sequences are SGHRS and YFSETQ. Trimming cost V 3 bases and J 5 bases, with 17 bases left between them. The CDR3 is 15 amino acids. DNA for the CDR3: TGCGCCAGCAGCTGGGGGACCAGCAGGGTGGAGACCCAGTACTTC. The encoded protein is CASSWGTSRVETQYF.

The V call is TRBV19, the J call TRBJ1-1; 9 nucleotides agree with TRBD1. The CDR3 spans 15 residues. Germline V CDR1 and CDR2: LNHDA, SQIVND (reference sequence). V was clipped by 7 bases and J by 5 bases; unmatched bases: 11. CDR3 protein: CASINRGLGRTEAFF. In nucleotides, the CDR3 is TGTGCCAGTATAAACAGGGGGCTTGGTCGGACTGAAGCTTTCTTT. The whole variable domain, remainder taken from reference TRBV19 and TRBJ1-1, is DGGITQSPKYLFRKEGQNVTLSCEQNLNHDAMYWYRQDPGQGLRLIYYSQIVNDFQKGDIAEGYSVSREKKESFPLTVTSAQKNPTAFYLCASINRGLGRTEAFFGQGTRLTVV.

This clone was seen a single time. The chain is built from TRBV7-2 and TRBJ2-1, with 8 nucleotides matching TRBD2. V was clipped by 7 bases and J by 6 bases; unmatched bases: 5. CDR3 size: 13 residues. Germline CDR1 is SGHTA and CDR2 is FQGNSA. The CDR3 loop reads CASNQRGGNEQFF. In DNA, the CDR3 is TGTGCCAGCAATCAACGGGGGGGCAATGAGCAGTTCTTC.

The genes are TRBV5-4 and TRBJ1-3; maybe TRBD1 (6 bases). V was trimmed by 5 bases and J by 1 base, leaving 13 bases between them. Germline values: CDR1 SGHNT, CDR2 YYREEE (reference sequence). The CDR3 consists of 15 residues. Here the CDR3 reads CASSQTGSSGNTIYF. The DNA of the CDR3 is TGTGCCAGCAGTCAAACAGGGAGTTCTGGAAACACCATATATTTT.

The gene calls are TRBV6-1 and TRBJ1-6; 7 bases line up with TRBD1. Germline V gene data show CDR1 as MNHNS and CDR2 as SASEGT. The CDR3 covers 14 residues. V lost 7 bases and J lost 5; bases outside the gene matches: 5. CDR3 in amino acids: CASKEGTDNSPLHF. The CDR3 bases are TGTGCCAGCAAGGAGGGGACAGATAATTCACCCCTCCACTTT.

This chain uses TRBV6-5 with TRBJ2-2, with 9 bases matching TRBD1. Germline V lookup: CDR1 MNHEY, CDR2 SVGAGI. This CDR3 has 16 amino acids. With V trimmed by 4 bases and J by 1 base, 4 bases remained unmatched. The CDR3 spells CASSFRTGVNTGELFF. The CDR3 coding sequence is TGTGCCAGCAGTTTTCGGACAGGGGTGAACACCGGGGAGCTGTTTTTT.

The gene calls are TRBV19 and TRBJ1-2, with D maybe TRBD1 (5 bases). Germline assignment: CDR1 LNHDA and CDR2 SQIVND (reference sequence). The CDR3 sequence is 12 residues long. V shed 5 bases and J shed 8 bases, with 12 bases lying between them. In DNA, the CDR3 is TGTGCCAGTAGTTCTGGGACGCACGGCTACACCTTC. Protein sequence: CASSSGTHGYTF.

This chain uses TRBV6-5 with TRBJ1-2, with 9 bases matching TRBD1. The CDR3 sequence is 12 residues long. V was pared by 6 bases and J by 7 bases, with 3 bases of the junction left unmatched. CDR1 and CDR2 (germline): MNHEY, SVGAGI. The DNA for the CDR3 is TGTGCCAGCAGGCGACAGGGGGGTGGCTACACCTTC. It is translated as CASRRQGGGYTF.

The sample holds one count of this clone. The gene calls are TRBV27 and TRBJ1-1; 12 positions match TRBD1. This CDR3 contains 15 residues. Germline loops: CDR1 MNHEY, CDR2 SMNVEV (reference sequence). Trimming took 5 bases from V and 4 from J; bases not matched to a gene: 5. The DNA of the CDR3 is TGTGCCAGCAGTGTCGGGACAGGGGGCACCACTGAAGCTTTCTTT. Its protein product is CASSVGTGGTTEAFF.

About this clone itself: A read error may account for a junction end that differs from germline. The same CDR3 also results from other DNA sequences found in this sample. The chain carries TRBV27 and TRBJ1-2; unclear D gene. CDR1 is MNHEY, CDR2 SMNVEV, per germline (reference sequence). CDR3 length: 13 residues. CDR3 sequence: CASSLEGAYGYTF. The CDR3 bases are TGCGCCAGCAGTTTGGAGGGAGCCTATGGCTACACCTTC.

The chain is built from TRBV30 and TRBJ2-7, with D maybe TRBD2 (6 bases). This CDR3 has 12 amino acids. Germline lookup yields CDR1 GTSNPN and CDR2 SVGIG (reference sequence). The ends were cut back, 5 bases at V and 0 bases at J, with 8 bases in the middle. The CDR3 region has the DNA TGTGCCTGGGGAGGGGTCTCCTACGAGCAGTACTTC. It encodes CAWGGVSYEQYF. Full variable domain (rest looked up from reference TRBV30 and TRBJ2-7): SQTIHQWPATLVQPVGSPLSLECTVEGTSNPNLYWYRQAAGRGLQLLFYSVGIGQISSEVPQNLSASRPQDRQFILSSKKLLLSDSGFYLCAWGGVSYEQYFGPGTRLTVT.

CDR3 DNA: TGTGCCAGCAGCTTAGGCCCCGGGGTCGGGGGCTACACCTTC. Residues: CASSLGPGVGGYTF. The rearrangement uses TRBV7-9 and TRBJ1-2; D gene unclear. Germline values: CDR1 SEHNR, CDR2 FQNEAQ (reference sequence). The CDR3 has 14 residues. V was clipped by 1 base and J by 8 bases, with 14 bases between them.

This sequence joins TRBV27 and TRBJ1-4; D ambiguous. V lost 0 bases and J lost 4, with 6 bases in between. Germline CDR1 reads MNHEY; CDR2 reads SMNVEV (reference sequence). This CDR3 comprises 14 residues. CDR3 region: CASSLSGSNEKLFF. For the CDR3, the DNA is TGTGCCAGCAGTTTATCAGGAAGTAATGAAAAACTGTTTTTT.